Each of the 18 T cell receptor beta chains below was sequenced from the same sample in a study of low-dose radiotherapy and immunotherapy resistance in tumors. TRAV- and TRBV-specific primers primed first-strand cDNA, covering alpha and beta chains. The TCRs were subjected to amplification over roughly 20 PCR cycles employing a constant-region primer in conjunction with a V-primer adapter. One entry per CDR3 protein, called by TCRdb with MiXCR from the reads. The table has around 76,000 distinct CDR3 sequences, around 30% seen once; the top ten hold approximately 10%. The time point was: before trial treatment. The sequencing here drew on PBMCs, taken before treatment. Receptor source: a female donor with ovarian cancer.

Turning to this clonotype: The likely explanation is a read error, given a far larger clone one base away. The rearrangement links TRBV2 to TRBJ2-1; D call uncertain. V dropped 1 base and J dropped 13 bases, with 17 bases sitting between them. Germline V gene lookup returns CDR1 SNHLY and CDR2 FYNNEI. CDR3 length equals 14 residues. CDR3 sequence reads: CASSEGLPQETQFF. CDR3 DNA sequence: TGTGCCAGCAGTGAAGGTCTGCCCCAAGAGACCCAGTTCTTC.

This clonotype came up many times. The chain is built from TRBV29-1 and TRBJ2-7; perhaps TRBD1 as D (6 bases). The V end was cut by 4 bases, the J end by 2 bases, with 9 bases between. This CDR3 spans 12 amino acids. Germline V gene lookup returns CDR1 SQVTM and CDR2 ANQGSEA. The CDR3 DNA is TGCAGCGTTGTGGGACAAGCCTACGAGCAGTACTTC. It encodes CSVVGQAYEQYF.

This clonotype was observed at least ten times. The V gene is TRBV29-1, the J gene TRBJ2-7, with 7 bases that match TRBD1. J was trimmed by 0 bases and V by 7 bases; bases with no gene match: 3. This CDR3 region has 12 residues. CDR1 is SQVTM and CDR2 is ANQGSEA in the germline V gene. The CDR3 sequence is CSAGTASYEQYF. CDR3 DNA: TGCAGCGCTGGGACAGCCTCCTACGAGCAGTACTTC.

This clonotype was counted ten times or more. The V call is TRBV27, the J call TRBJ2-5, with D perhaps TRBD1 or TRBD2 (5 bases each). This CDR3 is built from 13 residues. V was trimmed by 2 bases and J by 5 bases, leaving 9 bases between them. Germline CDR1 reads MNHEY; CDR2 reads SMNVEV (reference sequence). This chain's CDR3 is CASSLGGRETQYF. The CDR3 DNA sequence: TGTGCCAGCAGTTTAGGGGGAAGGGAGACCCAGTACTTC.

The chain is built from TRBV28 and TRBJ2-1; D possibly corresponds to TRBD1 (5 bases). The CDR3 sequence is 15 residues long. Germline assignment: CDR1 MDHEN and CDR2 SYDVKM. Trimming left V 4 bases short and J 6 bases short, with 16 bases between. In DNA form, the CDR3 reads TGTGCCAGCAGTTACCGGCGAGGTGGGGCCAATGAGCAGTTCTTC. This gives the protein CASSYRRGGANEQFF.

The sample holds many counts of this clonotype. The rearrangement joins TRBV29-1 to TRBJ1-1; TRBD1 aligns across 9 bases. The CDR3 sequence is 13 residues long. Looked up from germline, CDR1 is SQVTM and CDR2 is ANQGSEA. V shed 7 bases and J 5 bases; nucleotides not matched to a gene: 8. The CDR3 region has the DNA TGCAGCGCCACCGGGACAGGGAGAACTGAAGCTTTCTTT. The encoded protein is CSATGTGRTEAFF.

This clonotype has a count of ten or more. CDR3 residues: CASSRGTGLANTGELFF. CDR3 DNA: TGTGCCAGCAGCCGAGGAACGGGACTAGCAAACACCGGGGAGCTGTTTTTT. J is TRBJ2-2 and V is TRBV3-1; 9 bases map to TRBD2. CDR3 length equals 17 residues. V gave up 4 bases and J gave up 2 bases; unmatched junction bases: 8. The germline V gene has CDR1 LGHDT and CDR2 YNNKEL (reference sequence).

The genes are TRBV10-3 and TRBJ2-7; possibly TRBD2 for D (7 bases). Trimming pared 3 bases from V and 4 bases from J, leaving 10 bases between. Per the germline V gene, CDR1 is ENHRY and CDR2 is SYGVKD. This CDR3 has 13 residues. CDR3 region: CAISDGGAYEQYF. The CDR3 nucleotides are TGTGCCATCAGTGATGGGGGGGCGTACGAGCAGTACTTC.

The genes are TRBV10-3 and TRBJ2-1, with 9 bases aligning to TRBD1. The ends lost 9 bases at V and 8 bases at J; junction bases unmatched: 8. The CDR3 is made up of 13 amino acids. In germline, CDR1 is ENHRY, CDR2 SYGVKD. The CDR3 here is CAMGTGQNYEQFF. Written as DNA, the CDR3 is TGTGCCATGGGGACAGGGCAGAACTATGAGCAGTTCTTC.

The V gene is TRBV2, the J gene TRBJ2-7, with D uncertain. The CDR3 is 13 residues long. Germline CDR1 and CDR2: SNHLY and FYNNEI. Trimming stripped 6 bases from V and 0 bases from J, with 9 bases between. The CDR3 nucleotides are TGTGCCAGCAGGACGGCTAGCTCCTACGAGCAGTACTTC. Its protein product is CASRTASSYEQYF.

This chain joins TRBV19 and TRBJ2-5, with 9 nucleotides matching TRBD2. J was trimmed by 4 bases and V by 5 bases; bases with no gene match: 5. The CDR3 runs to 14 residues. Per the germline V gene, CDR1 is LNHDA and CDR2 is SQIVND (reference sequence). This chain's CDR3 is CASSLGTSPETQYF. The CDR3 region has the DNA TGTGCCAGTAGTTTAGGGACTAGCCCAGAGACCCAGTACTTC.

The chain links TRBV6-5 to TRBJ1-3; no definite D call. V was trimmed by 5 bases and J by 5 bases, leaving 19 bases between them. The germline CDR1 and CDR2 sequences are MNHEY and SVGAGI. This CDR3 comprises 16 residues. This CDR3 reads CASSEALDSVRNTIYF. In DNA, the CDR3 is TGTGCCAGCAGTGAAGCTTTGGACTCGGTCAGAAACACCATATATTTT.

This clonotype was counted ten times or more. J is TRBJ1-5 and V is TRBV28; D remains unclear. CDR3 length: 14 amino acids. The germline CDR1 and CDR2 sequences are MDHEN and SYDVKM. V was clipped by 7 bases and J by 6 bases, with 16 bases between them. CDR3 DNA: TGTGCCAGCAACCAAGGGTCCCTTGTTCAGCCCCAGCATTTT. This translates into CASNQGSLVQPQHF.

As for this clonotype: It is unclear where the CDR3 begins or ends on the DNA, so no DNA is shown, and the CDR3 is as TCRdb lists it. The V gene is TRBV5-1, the J gene TRBJ2-2; the DNA was not used to check the table's D call, TRBD1. With termini counted, the CDR3 has 16 amino acids. Per germline, CDR1 SGHRS and CDR2 YFSETQ. The CDR3 loop is CASSPGTGTYGELFFF.

In its sample, this clonotype was seen many times. The CDR3 here is CASSDPGTGGAWYF. CDR3 nucleotides: TGTGCCAGCAGTGACCCTGGGACAGGGGGCGCTTGGTACTTC. The V call is TRBV6-1, the J call TRBJ2-7; the match to TRBD1 covers 12 bases. Germline V gene lookup returns CDR1 MNHNS and CDR2 SASEGT. The CDR3 is 14 amino acids. J was trimmed by 12 bases and V by 3 bases; bases with no gene match: 9.

About this clonotype itself: Given a far larger clone just one base away, this is likely a sequencing read error. The chain employs TRBV5-5 and TRBJ2-7; D is tentatively TRBD1 or TRBD2 (5 bases each). Germline V lookup: CDR1 SGHKS, CDR2 YYEKEE (reference sequence). Trimming cost V 0 bases and J 7 bases, with 26 bases left between them. The CDR3 loop spans 18 amino acids. The CDR3 region has the DNA TGTGCCAGCAGCTTGGGGGGGAAACTAGGAAGCTCCTACAATGAGCAGTACTTC. It encodes CASSLGGKLGSSYNEQYF. The full variable domain, with the rest looked up from reference TRBV5-5 and TRBJ2-7, is DAGVTQSPTHLIKTRGQQVTLRCSPISGHKSVSWYQQVLGQGPQFIFQYYEKEERGRGNFPDRFSARQFPNYSSELNVNALLLGDSALYLCASSLGGKLGSSYNEQYFGPGTRLTVT.

V usage is TRBV6-2 or TRBV6-3 and J usage is TRBJ2-1; D gene uncertain. The V end lost 2 bases, the J end lost 5 bases, and 13 bases lay between the germline ends. The CDR3 consists of 15 residues. Germline CDR1 is MNHEY and CDR2 is SVGEGT. CDR3 DNA: TGTGCCAGCAGTTACCGGACCCCGTGGGACAATGAGCAGTTCTTC. This sequence encodes CASSYRTPWDNEQFF.

In this sample, this clonotype turned up many times. The rearrangement joins TRBV28 to TRBJ2-2, with TRBD1 identical over 11 bases. The CDR3 is 17 amino acids. Germline V gene data show CDR1 as MDHEN and CDR2 as SYDVKM. V was pared by 1 base and J by 5 bases, with 6 bases of the junction left unmatched. The chain's CDR3 is CASSLYGQGARTGELFF. The CDR3 bases are TGTGCCAGCAGTTTATATGGACAGGGGGCTCGGACCGGGGAGCTGTTTTTT.